The T cell receptor beta chain described here comes from a study of blood T cell repertoires in COVID-19. With 7 bases clipped from V and 4 bases from J, the junction kept 9 bases outside the gene matches. CDR3 length: 16 residues. Germline CDR1 and CDR2: MGHRA and YSYEKL. Only in-frame clones appear in the TCRdb table, and some are missing; sequencing was by immunoSEQ multiplex PCR. The table includes about 130,000 clones, roughly 85% detected once. This clone has only a few counts. The rearrangement uses TRBV4-1 and TRBJ2-2; 10 bases line up with TRBD1. Sequenced sample: peripheral blood. The sequence came from a human donor in a cohort sampled during active COVID-19. CDR3 sequence (DNA): TGCGCCAGCACCCTAAAGGGACAGGGGAGCACCGGGGAGCTGTTTTTT. As protein: CASTLKGQGSTGELFF.